This TCR beta chain appears in the sequencing data of a study of T-cell reconstitution after alpha-beta-depleted transplantation in children. The V gene's germline CDR1 is MNHEY and CDR2 SVGAGI. The CDR3 runs to 16 residues. The junction had 6 bases not matched to a gene; V was cut back by 0 bases and J by 10 bases. Unique molecular identifiers tagged the TCRbeta library. TCRdb re-analysed the PCR reads in MiXCR, keeping a single row per CDR3 protein. Found here are some 110,000 distinct CDR3 sequences, 10% of them singletons; the top ten hold less than 45%. With respect to this clonotype: Its antigen remains unknown.

Broader study findings: Surviving recipient T cells and thymic progenitors underlay high day-60 TCRbeta diversity in some patients. Several hundred graft clones that had expanded were reportedly the source of alpha-beta T cells about two months after transplant. Among T cells one year after transplant, newly produced cells accounted for most counts and diversity.

The gene calls are TRBV6-5 and TRBJ2-1, with TRBD2 matching 13 bases. Material: PBMCs, obtained before TCRalphabeta/CD19-depleted stem cell transplant. The TCR comes from a boy aged 2 to 10 with acute lymphoblastic leukemia, due to receive a stem cell transplant. The CDR3 sequence: CASSYSTSGRTGEQFF. The CDR3, as DNA: TGTGCCAGCAGTTACTCGACTAGCGGGAGGACGGGGGAGCAGTTCTTC.